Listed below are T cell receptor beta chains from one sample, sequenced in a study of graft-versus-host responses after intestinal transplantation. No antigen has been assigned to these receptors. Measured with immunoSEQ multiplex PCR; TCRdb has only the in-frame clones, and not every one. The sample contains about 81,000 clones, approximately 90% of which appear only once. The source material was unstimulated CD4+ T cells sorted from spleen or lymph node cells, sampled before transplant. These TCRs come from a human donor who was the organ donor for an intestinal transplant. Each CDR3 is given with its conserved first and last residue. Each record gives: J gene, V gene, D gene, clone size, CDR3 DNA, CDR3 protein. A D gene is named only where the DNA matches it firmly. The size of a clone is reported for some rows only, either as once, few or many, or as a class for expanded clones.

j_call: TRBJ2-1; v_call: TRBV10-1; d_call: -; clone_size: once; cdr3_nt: TGCGCCAGCAGTGAACAGGGACCCTACAATGAGCAGTTCTTC; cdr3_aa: CASSEQGPYNEQFF
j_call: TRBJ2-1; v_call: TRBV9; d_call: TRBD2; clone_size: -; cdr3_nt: TGTGCCAGCAGCGTAGCGGGGGGGCCCAATGAGCAGTTCTTC; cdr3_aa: CASSVAGGPNEQFF
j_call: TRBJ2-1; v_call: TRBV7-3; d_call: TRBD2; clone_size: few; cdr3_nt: TGTGCCAGCAGCTCCCCGGGACTAGGTGGGGGGAAGTTCTTC; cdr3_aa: CASSSPGLGGGKFF
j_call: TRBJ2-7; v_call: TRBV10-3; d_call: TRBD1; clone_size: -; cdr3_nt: TGTGCCATCAGATCGACAGGGTTGCCCTACGAGCAGTACTTC; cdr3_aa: CAIRSTGLPYEQYF
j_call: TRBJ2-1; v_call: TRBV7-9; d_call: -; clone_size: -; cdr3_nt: TGTGCCAGCAGCTTAAAATCCCTGGAGTACAATGAGCAGTTCTTC; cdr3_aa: CASSLKSLEYNEQFF
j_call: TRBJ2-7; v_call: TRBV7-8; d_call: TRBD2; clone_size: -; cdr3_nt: TGTGCCAGCAGCCCGTTAGCGGGAAGCTCCTACGAGCAGTACTTC; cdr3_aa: CASSPLAGSSYEQYF
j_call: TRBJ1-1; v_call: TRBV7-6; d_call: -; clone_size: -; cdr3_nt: TGTGCCAGCAGTCTCGTGGCAGGGAACACTGAAGCTTTCTTT; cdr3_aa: CASSLVAGNTEAFF
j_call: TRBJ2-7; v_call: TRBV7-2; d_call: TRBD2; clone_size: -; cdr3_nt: TGTGCCAGCAGGGGACTAAACGAGCAGTACTTC; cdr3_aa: CASRGLNEQYF
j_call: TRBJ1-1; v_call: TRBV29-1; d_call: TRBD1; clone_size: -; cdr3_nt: TGCAGCGTTGCGATCTCAAAGGGACAGGGCGGCAGTGGAGTTGCTTTCTTT; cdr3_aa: CSVAISKGQGGSGVAFF
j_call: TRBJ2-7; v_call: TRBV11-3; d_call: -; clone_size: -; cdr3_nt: TGTGCCAGCAGCTTAGTCAGTTCGCACTACGAGCAGTACTTC; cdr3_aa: CASSLVSSHYEQYF
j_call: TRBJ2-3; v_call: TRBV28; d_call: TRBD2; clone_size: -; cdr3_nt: TGTGCCACCAAGCGGGGGGACCCCACAGATACGCAGTATTTT; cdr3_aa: CATKRGDPTDTQYF
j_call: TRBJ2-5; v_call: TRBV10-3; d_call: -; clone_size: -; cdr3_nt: TGTGCCGGGGGGACGGGAAATCTGGGAGAGACCCAGTACTTC; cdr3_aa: CAGGTGNLGETQYF
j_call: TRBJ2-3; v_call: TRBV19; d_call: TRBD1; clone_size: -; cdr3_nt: TGTGCCAGTAGTGTCACAGGGGACGCTGCAGATACGCAGTATTTT; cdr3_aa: CASSVTGDAADTQYF
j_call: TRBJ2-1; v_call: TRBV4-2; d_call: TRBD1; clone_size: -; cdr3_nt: TGTGCCAGCAGCCCCGCCGGGACAGGGATCAATGAGCAGTTCTTC; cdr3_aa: CASSPAGTGINEQFF
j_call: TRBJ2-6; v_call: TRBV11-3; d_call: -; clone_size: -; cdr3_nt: TGTGCCAGCAGCTTCGTACTCGGGGACTCTGGGGCCAACGTCCTGACTTTC; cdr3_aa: CASSFVLGDSGANVLTF
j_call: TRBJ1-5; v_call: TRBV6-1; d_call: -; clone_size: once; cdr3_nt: TGTGCCGGCAGTGTGTGGCAGGTTGGCAATCAGCCCCAGCATTTT; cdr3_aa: CAGSVWQVGNQPQHF
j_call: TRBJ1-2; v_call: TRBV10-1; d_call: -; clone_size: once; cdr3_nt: TGCGCCAGCAGTGAGCCAGAGGACGCAGGGAAGGGCTACACCTTC; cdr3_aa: CASSEPEDAGKGYTF
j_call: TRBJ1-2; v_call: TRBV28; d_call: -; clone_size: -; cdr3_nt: TGTGCCAGCAGCTCTGACTTTGCCTATGGCTACACCTTC; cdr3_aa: CASSSDFAYGYTF
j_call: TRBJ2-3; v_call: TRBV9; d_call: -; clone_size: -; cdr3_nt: TGTGCCAGCAGCGTAGGCGGCCGGTCCTTGGATACGCAGTATTTT; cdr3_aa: CASSVGGRSLDTQYF
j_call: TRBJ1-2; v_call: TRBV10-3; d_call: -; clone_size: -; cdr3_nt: TGTGCCATCAGTGACGTTTATGGCTACACCTTC; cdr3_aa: CAISDVYGYTF
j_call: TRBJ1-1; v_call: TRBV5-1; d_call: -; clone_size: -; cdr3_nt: TGCGCCAGCAGCGGAGCAGGGACACTGGGCACTGAAGCTTTCTTT; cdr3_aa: CASSGAGTLGTEAFF
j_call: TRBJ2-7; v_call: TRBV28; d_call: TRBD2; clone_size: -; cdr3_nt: TGTGCCAGCACCACCGGGGGGGGCGCCTACGAGCAGTACTTC; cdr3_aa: CASTTGGGAYEQYF
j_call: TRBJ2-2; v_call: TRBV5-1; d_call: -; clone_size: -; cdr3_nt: TGCGCCAGCAGCTTGGGGGCCACACCCGGGGAGCTGTTTTTT; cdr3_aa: CASSLGATPGELFF
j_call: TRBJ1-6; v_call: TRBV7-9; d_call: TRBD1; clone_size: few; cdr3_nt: TGTGCCAGCAGCCCGGGACAGGGCATATATAATTCACCCCTCCACTTT; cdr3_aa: CASSPGQGIYNSPLHF
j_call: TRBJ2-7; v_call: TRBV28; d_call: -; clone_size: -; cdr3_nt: TGTGCCAGCAGGCCGTTGGCAGAGGGTATCTACGAGCAGTACTTC; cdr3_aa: CASRPLAEGIYEQYF
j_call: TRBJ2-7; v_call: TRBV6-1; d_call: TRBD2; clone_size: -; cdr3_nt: TGTGCCAGCCAAATAGGGGCAGCGGGATCCTACGAGCAGTACTTC; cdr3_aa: CASQIGAAGSYEQYF
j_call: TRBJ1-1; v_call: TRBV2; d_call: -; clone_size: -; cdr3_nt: TGTGCCAGCCTAATACAAACGACAGGGAACACTGAAGCTTTCTTT; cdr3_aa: CASLIQTTGNTEAFF
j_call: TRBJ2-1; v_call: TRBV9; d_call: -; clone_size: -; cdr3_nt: TGTGCCAGCAGCGTAGACAGCGGGTCGTACAATGAGCAGTTCTTC; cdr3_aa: CASSVDSGSYNEQFF
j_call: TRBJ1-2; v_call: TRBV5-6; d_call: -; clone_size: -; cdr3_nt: TGTGCCAGCAGCCCTGGAGGCTATGGCTACACCTTC; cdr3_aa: CASSPGGYGYTF
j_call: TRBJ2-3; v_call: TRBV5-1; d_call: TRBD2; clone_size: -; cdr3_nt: TGCGCCAGCAGCACATTTCTGGGACTATTCGGACATTCAACAGATACGCAGTATTTT; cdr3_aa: CASSTFLGLFGHSTDTQYF
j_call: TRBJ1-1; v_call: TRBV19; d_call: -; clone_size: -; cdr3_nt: TGTGCCAGTAGTTTCCCCCCGGCAGGGACACGGAACACTGAAGCTTTCTTT; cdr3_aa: CASSFPPAGTRNTEAFF
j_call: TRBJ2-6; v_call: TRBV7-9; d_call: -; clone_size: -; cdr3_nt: TGTGCCAGCAGCTTAGGGTCGTTAGGGGCTGGGGCCAACGTCCTGACTTTC; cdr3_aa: CASSLGSLGAGANVLTF
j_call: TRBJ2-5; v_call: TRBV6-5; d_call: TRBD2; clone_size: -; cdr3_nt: TGTGCCAGCAGTTACGGGCTAGCGGGGTACCAAGAGACCCAGTACTTC; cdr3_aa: CASSYGLAGYQETQYF
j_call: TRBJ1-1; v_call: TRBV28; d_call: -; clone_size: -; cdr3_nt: TGTGCCAGCAGTTTCTCCGACAGGCTGAACACTGAAGCTTTCTTT; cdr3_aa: CASSFSDRLNTEAFF
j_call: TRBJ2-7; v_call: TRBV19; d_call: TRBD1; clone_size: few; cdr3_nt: TGTGCCACCGGGGACAGCCCCAGCTCCTACGAGCAGTACTTC; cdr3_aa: CATGDSPSSYEQYF
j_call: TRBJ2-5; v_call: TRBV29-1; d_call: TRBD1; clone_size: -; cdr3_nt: TGCAGCGTTGAGGGTCCACAGGGGGCGAAAGTAGTGACCCAGTACTTC; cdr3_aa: CSVEGPQGAKVVTQYF
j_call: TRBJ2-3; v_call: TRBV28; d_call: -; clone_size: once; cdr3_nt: TGTGCCAGCAGTTTGCGACAGCTCACAGATACGCAGTATTTT; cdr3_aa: CASSLRQLTDTQYF
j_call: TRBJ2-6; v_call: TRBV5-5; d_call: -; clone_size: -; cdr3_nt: TGTGCCAGCAGCCCGGTCGGTTCTGGGGCCAACGTCCTGACTTTC; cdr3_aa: CASSPVGSGANVLTF
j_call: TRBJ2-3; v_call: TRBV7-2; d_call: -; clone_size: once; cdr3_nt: TGTGCCAGCAGCGCCAACTCGGGGAACCACGGGGATACGCAGTATTTT; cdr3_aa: CASSANSGNHGDTQYF
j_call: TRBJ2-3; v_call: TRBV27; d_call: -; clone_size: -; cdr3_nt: TGTGCCAGCAGTTTACAGGTCACAGATACGCAGTATTTT; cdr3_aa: CASSLQVTDTQYF
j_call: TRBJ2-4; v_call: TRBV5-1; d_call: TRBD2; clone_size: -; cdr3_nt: TGCGCCAGCAGCTTGGTAGCGGGAGCAGCAAACATTCAGTACTTC; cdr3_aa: CASSLVAGAANIQYF
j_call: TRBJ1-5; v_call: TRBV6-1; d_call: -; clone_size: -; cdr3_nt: TGTGCCAGCAGTGAAGTGCAGGGTTTGAATCAGCCCCAGCATTTT; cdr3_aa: CASSEVQGLNQPQHF
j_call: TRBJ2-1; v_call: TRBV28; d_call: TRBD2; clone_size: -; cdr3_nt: TGTGCCAGCAGTTTAGGGGGAGGGGCCTACAATGAGCAGTTCTTC; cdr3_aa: CASSLGGGAYNEQFF
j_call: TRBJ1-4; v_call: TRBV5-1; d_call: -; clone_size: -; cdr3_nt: TGCGCCAGCAGCTTGTTGTCGCAGGAAAAACTGTTTTTT; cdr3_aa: CASSLLSQEKLFF
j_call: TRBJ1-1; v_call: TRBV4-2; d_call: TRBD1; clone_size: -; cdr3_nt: TGTGCCAGCAGCCAAACCAGGGGGCCGAGCACTGAAGCTTTCTTT; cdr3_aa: CASSQTRGPSTEAFF
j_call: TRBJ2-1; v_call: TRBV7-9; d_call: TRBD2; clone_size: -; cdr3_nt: TGTGCCAGCAGCTTAGCGCAATATAGCGGGGACTCCTACAATGAGCAGTTCTTC; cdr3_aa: CASSLAQYSGDSYNEQFF
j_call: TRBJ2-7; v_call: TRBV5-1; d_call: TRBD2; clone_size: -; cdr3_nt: TGCGCCAGCAGCTATGAGGTGGGGAGCGCGCAGCGGGGTCGGTACTACGAGCAGTACTTC; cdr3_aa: CASSYEVGSAQRGRYYEQYF
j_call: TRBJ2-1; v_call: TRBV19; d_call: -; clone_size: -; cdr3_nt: TGTGCCAAATGGCTCATAAATTGGGACTCAACTAGGGGTGAGCAGTTCTTC; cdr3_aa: CAKWLINWDSTRGEQFF
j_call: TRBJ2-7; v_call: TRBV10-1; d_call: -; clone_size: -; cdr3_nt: TGCGCCAGCAGTGAGTTCGGGGTCGAGGACGAGCAGTACTTC; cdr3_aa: CASSEFGVEDEQYF
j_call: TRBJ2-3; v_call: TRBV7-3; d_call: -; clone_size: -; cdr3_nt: TGTGCCAGCAGCTTAGGCTTCACAGATACGCAGTATTTT; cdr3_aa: CASSLGFTDTQYF
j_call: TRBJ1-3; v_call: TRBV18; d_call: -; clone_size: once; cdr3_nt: TGTGCCAGCTCACCCGTCGGGGAAAACTCTGGAAACACCATATATTTT; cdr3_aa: CASSPVGENSGNTIYF
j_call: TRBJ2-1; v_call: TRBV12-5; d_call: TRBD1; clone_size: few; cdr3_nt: TGTGCTAGTGGAAACCAACAGGGGAGCTACAATGAGCAGTTCTTC; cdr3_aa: CASGNQQGSYNEQFF
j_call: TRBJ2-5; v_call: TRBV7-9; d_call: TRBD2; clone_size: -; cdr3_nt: TGTGCCAGCAGCCCCCGACTAGCGGGGGACCAAGAGACCCAGTACTTC; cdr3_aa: CASSPRLAGDQETQYF
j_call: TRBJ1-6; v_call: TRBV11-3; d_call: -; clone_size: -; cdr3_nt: TGTGCCAGCACGGCAGGGGCAAATTCACCCCTCCACTTT; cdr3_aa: CASTAGANSPLHF
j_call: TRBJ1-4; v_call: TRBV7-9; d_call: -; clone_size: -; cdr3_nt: TGTGCCAGCAGCTTATTGATGGGAGGGAAAAATGAAAAACTGTTTTTT; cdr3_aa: CASSLLMGGKNEKLFF